What follows are 23 T cell receptor beta chains derived from one specimen sequenced in a study of cytomegalovirus exposure and HLA in healthy donors. The PCR employed 60 Vbeta primers together with 13 Jbeta primers. The data were produced by immunoSEQ multiplex PCR, yet TCRdb's version contains in-frame clones alone and is incomplete. The sample lists some 200,000 clones; roughly 80% were seen once. Sequencing was carried out using PBMCs. These receptors originate from a woman aged 25 to 45 in good health and CMV-seronegative.

Note on this clone: The junction shows a germline mismatch at one end, possibly a read error. J is TRBJ2-5 and V is TRBV12-5; 9 bases agree with TRBD2. In germline, CDR1 is LGHNT, CDR2 FRNRAP. CDR3 length: 14 residues. CDR3 in amino acids: CASGRGGGAETQYF. CDR3 coding DNA: TGTGCCAGTGGGAGAGGCGGGGGGGCAGAGACCCAGTACTTC.

The J gene is TRBJ2-2, the V gene TRBV10-3, with TRBD1 matching over 9 bases. The CDR3 sequence is 17 residues long. The V segment lost 4 bases and the J segment 3 bases; nucleotides outside the gene matches: 9. The germline CDR1 and CDR2 sequences are ENHRY and SYGVKD. The CDR3 loop reads CAISGNRGRKDTGELFF. The CDR3 bases are TGTGCCATCAGTGGCAACAGGGGGCGTAAGGACACCGGGGAGCTGTTTTTT.

The rearrangement uses TRBV4-1 and TRBJ1-1; D is ambiguous. The CDR3 loop spans 13 amino acids. Germline V gene sequence: CDR1 MGHRA, CDR2 YSYEKL. V was cut by 4 bases and J by 7 bases, with 13 bases left in between. CDR3 residues: CASSLPPRGEAFF. As DNA, the CDR3 is TGCGCCAGCAGCCTACCCCCCCGGGGTGAAGCTTTCTTT.

The chain combines TRBV30 with TRBJ2-5, with a tentative D call TRBD2 (6 bases). Trimming took 5 bases from V and 0 from J, leaving 10 bases between them. Germline CDR1 GTSNPN, CDR2 SVGIG (reference sequence). The CDR3 spans 13 residues. In DNA form, the CDR3 reads TGTGCCTGGGGGACTCAGTACCAAGAGACCCAGTACTTC. Protein: CAWGTQYQETQYF. The full variable domain, rest sourced from reference TRBV30 and TRBJ2-5, is SQTIHQWPATLVQPVGSPLSLECTVEGTSNPNLYWYRQAAGRGLQLLFYSVGIGQISSEVPQNLSASRPQDRQFILSSKKLLLSDSGFYLCAWGTQYQETQYFGPGTRLLVL.

The rearrangement joins TRBV7-9 to TRBJ2-7; tentative D call: TRBD1 (7 bases). The V end lost 4 bases, the J end lost 0 bases, and 22 bases lay between the germline ends. Per the germline V gene, CDR1 is SEHNR and CDR2 is FQNEAQ (reference sequence). The CDR3 runs 18 residues. The chain's CDR3 is CASSSPGDSGGSSYEQYF. As DNA, the CDR3 is TGTGCCAGCAGCTCCCCGGGGGACAGTGGGGGGAGCTCCTACGAGCAGTACTTC.

As to this clone: The germline gene is not matched at one end of the junction; a read error may be the cause. The chain carries TRBV7-9 and TRBJ1-3, with 10 bases aligning to TRBD1. Per the germline V gene, CDR1 is SEHNR and CDR2 is FQNEAQ (reference sequence). The CDR3 extends over 14 amino acids. For the CDR3, the DNA is TGTTCCAGCACGACAGGGGGCTTTGGAAACACCATATATTTT. This translates into CSSTTGGFGNTIYF. Variable domain in full (rest from reference TRBV7-9 and TRBJ1-3): DTGVSQNPRHKITKRGQNVTFRCDPISEHNRLYWYRQTLGQGPEFLTYFQNEAQLEKSRLLSDRFSAERPKGSFSTLEIQRTEQGDSAMYLCSSTTGGFGNTIYFGEGSWLTVV.

This clone was counted a few times. V and J are TRBV27 and TRBJ2-2, with D unresolved. The CDR3 has 16 residues. CDR1 MNHEY and CDR2 SMNVEV come from the germline V gene (reference sequence). V was cut by 2 bases and J by 7 bases, with 17 bases left in between. The CDR3 DNA follows: TGTGCCAGCAGTTTAAGTTTCGGTTCTCATGGCGGGGAGCTGTTTTTT. Encoded protein: CASSLSFGSHGGELFF.

This clone was seen a single time. The chain recombines TRBV28 with TRBJ2-4, with D possibly matching TRBD2 (6 bases). This CDR3 comprises 16 residues. In germline, CDR1 is MDHEN, CDR2 SYDVKM. Trimming pared 4 bases from V and 0 bases from J, leaving 13 bases between. The CDR3 nucleotides are TGTGCCAGCAGTTCCCCCGAGCGGGTAGCCAAAAACATTCAGTACTTC. Translating gives CASSSPERVAKNIQYF.

This chain joins TRBV29-1 and TRBJ2-5, with unresolved D. CDR3 size: 14 residues. Trimming cost V 0 bases and J 2 bases, with 10 bases left between them. The germline CDR1 and CDR2 sequences are SQVTM and ANQGSEA. As DNA, the CDR3 is TGCAGCGTTGAAGATCATGGCAGACAAGAGACCCAGTACTTC. Encoded protein: CSVEDHGRQETQYF.

The J gene is TRBJ2-5, the V gene TRBV5-1; 10 bases match TRBD2. This CDR3 is 18 amino acids long. The junction had 11 bases not matched to a gene; V was cut back by 3 bases and J by 0 bases. CDR1 and CDR2 (germline): SGHRS, YFSETQ. The CDR3 loop is CASSSGVAGGRYQETQYF. The DNA of the CDR3 is TGCGCCAGCAGCTCGGGGGTAGCGGGGGGCAGGTACCAAGAGACCCAGTACTTC.

The genes are TRBV5-8 and TRBJ2-3; 12 bases map to TRBD2. Trimming at V came to 4 bases and at J to 2 bases, leaving 5 bases not matched to a gene. In germline, CDR1 is SGHTS, CDR2 YDEGEE. The length of the CDR3 is 16 residues. The CDR3 DNA follows: TGTGCCAGCAGCCGCTGGACTAGCGGGACCACAGATACGCAGTATTTT. This translates into CASSRWTSGTTDTQYF.

This clone showed up just once. This chain joins TRBV9 and TRBJ2-2; possibly TRBD1 for D (5 bases). Germline CDR1 reads SGDLS; CDR2 reads YYNGEE. The CDR3 runs to 15 residues. V gave up 3 bases and J gave up 0 bases, with 9 bases separating them. The CDR3 nucleotides are TGTGCCAGCAGCGCTAGGGGAACGAACACCGGGGAGCTGTTTTTT. Its translation: CASSARGTNTGELFF.

The rearrangement joins TRBV29-1 to TRBJ1-2, with D maybe TRBD1 (6 bases). Germline V gives CDR1 SQVTM, CDR2 ANQGSEA. The V end lost 7 bases, the J end lost 0 bases, and 18 bases lay between the germline ends. The CDR3 is made up of 15 amino acids. Written as DNA, the CDR3 is TGCAGCGCTAGGACCGGGACATTTTCTAACTATGGCTACACCTTC. As protein: CSARTGTFSNYGYTF.

The chain recombines TRBV19 with TRBJ1-5, with TRBD1 identical over 11 bases. V gave up 4 bases and J gave up 3 bases; unmatched junction bases: 11. The germline V gene has CDR1 LNHDA and CDR2 SQIVND (reference sequence). The CDR3 sequence is 18 residues long. The CDR3 DNA sequence: TGTGCCAGTAGTAAAAACCTCCGGGACAGGGGGAACAATCAGCCCCAGCATTTT. Its translation is CASSKNLRDRGNNQPQHF.

The CDR3 DNA sequence: TGTGCCAGCAGCTTGTGGCAGGGAACTTCCCTTCCCTTGAAAAAACTGTTTTTT. This translates into CASSLWQGTSLPLKKLFF. This chain uses TRBV5-6 with TRBJ1-4; a weak D match, TRBD1 (5 bases). CDR3 length equals 18 residues. Germline loops: CDR1 SGHDT, CDR2 YYEEEE. Trimming removed 1 base from V and 9 bases from J, with 25 bases in between.

Only a few counts were recorded for this clone. The DNA for the CDR3 is TGTGCCAGCAGGGCATCCGGGACAGGGGCGTACGAGCAGTACTTC. It specifies CASRASGTGAYEQYF. The genes are TRBV27 and TRBJ2-7, with 10 bases lining up with TRBD1. This CDR3 comprises 15 residues. With V trimmed by 6 bases and J by 4 bases, 9 bases remained unmatched. Germline loops: CDR1 MNHEY, CDR2 SMNVEV (reference sequence).

The J gene is TRBJ2-1, the V gene TRBV6-5, with 7 bases lining up with TRBD2. Germline V gives CDR1 MNHEY, CDR2 SVGAGI. There are 12 residues in the CDR3. J lost 12 bases, V lost 5 bases, and 7 bases had no gene match. The CDR3 reads CASSTPGEGQFF. DNA of the CDR3: TGTGCCAGCAGTACCCCGGGGGAGGGGCAGTTCTTC.

The rearrangement links TRBV6-1 to TRBJ1-1; no clear D gene. CDR3 length equals 14 residues. CDR1 is MNHNS and CDR2 is SASEGT in the germline V gene. The germline V and J ends were trimmed by 5 bases and 2 bases, with 12 bases remaining between them. The CDR3 bases are TGTGCCAGCAGTCGAAGCCATACTAACACTGAAGCTTTCTTT. Protein: CASSRSHTNTEAFF.

The rearrangement joins TRBV5-6 to TRBJ1-4, with D uncertain. Trimming removed 0 bases at V and 10 bases at J, with 7 bases between. The CDR3 runs to 12 residues. The germline V gene has CDR1 SGHDT and CDR2 YYEEEE. CDR3 in amino acids: CASSLGPGKLFF. CDR3 coding DNA: TGTGCCAGCAGCTTGGGTCCAGGAAAACTGTTTTTT.

The gene calls are TRBV5-4 and TRBJ2-1, with a weak D call TRBD2 (8 bases). Germline loops: CDR1 SGHNT, CDR2 YYREEE (reference sequence). Deletions cut 1 base from V and 9 bases from J, with 11 bases between. This CDR3 region has 13 residues. CDR3 loop: CASSLREGAEQFF. The CDR3 coding sequence is TGTGCCAGCAGCTTGCGGGAGGGGGCTGAGCAGTTCTTC.

The chain couples TRBV5-1 to TRBJ1-1; possibly TRBD1 for D (5 bases). V was clipped by 0 bases and J by 1 base, with 7 bases between them. The CDR3 sequence is 14 residues long. Germline V gene sequence: CDR1 SGHRS, CDR2 YFSETQ. In DNA form, the CDR3 reads TGCGCCAGCAGCTTGGGTGGACAGAACACTGAAGCTTTCTTT. Its translation is CASSLGGQNTEAFF.

The chain combines TRBV6-5 with TRBJ2-6; tentatively, D is TRBD1 (5 bases). V was pared by 6 bases and J by 0 bases, with 6 bases between. Germline loops: CDR1 MNHEY, CDR2 SVGAGI. The CDR3 has 14 residues. In DNA form, the CDR3 reads TGTGCCAGCAGACAGGCCTCTGGGGCCAACGTCCTGACTTTC. Its protein product is CASRQASGANVLTF.

This clone was counted between two and nine times. This CDR3 reads CASSHNAGGVETQYF. The CDR3 nucleotides are TGTGCCAGCAGCCACAACGCAGGGGGCGTGGAGACCCAGTACTTC. The chain links TRBV11-2 to TRBJ2-5, with 8 nucleotides matching TRBD1. Trimming took 5 bases from V and 5 from J; bases not matched to a gene: 10. CDR1 and CDR2 from the germline V gene are SGHAT and FQNNGV. This CDR3 comprises 15 residues.